The rows below give T cell receptor beta chains drawn from one sample of a study of blood T cells in healthy people across ages. In TCRdb, the 5' RACE reads were re-called with MiXCR into one record per CDR3 protein. The table has roughly 800,000 distinct CDR3 sequences, roughly 50% seen once; the top ten hold approximately 23%. Specimen: blood. These receptor sequences come from a man aged 25-40 years in good health. CDR3s include the opening cysteine and the closing phenylalanine or tryptophan. A D gene is named only where the DNA matches it firmly. Some rows mark clone size as missing; the rest say once, few, many or name a class of expanded clone.

cdr3_nt: TGTGCCACCAATCGCGGGACCAAGTACACAGATACGCAGTATTTT
cdr3_aa: CATNRGTKYTDTQYF
v_call: TRBV6-2/TRBV6-3
j_call: TRBJ2-3
d_call: .
clone_size: .

cdr3_nt: TGTGCCAGCAGCGCTATGCCCGGGACCCAGTACTTC
cdr3_aa: CASSAMPGTQYF
v_call: TRBV7-2
j_call: TRBJ2-5
d_call: .
clone_size: .

cdr3_nt: TGTGCCAGCAGTTTAGCAGGAGCGAAGGCCGGGGAGCTGTTTTTT
cdr3_aa: CASSLAGAKAGELFF
v_call: TRBV12-3/TRBV12-4
j_call: TRBJ2-2
d_call: .
clone_size: .

cdr3_nt: TGCGCCGGCAGCCCCCCTCGGAGCACAGATACGCAGTATTTT
cdr3_aa: CAGSPPRSTDTQYF
v_call: TRBV5-1
j_call: TRBJ2-3
d_call: .
clone_size: .

cdr3_nt: TGTGCCAGCAGTGAAGGAGGGACCCAGTACTTC
cdr3_aa: CASSEGGTQYF
v_call: TRBV2
j_call: TRBJ2-5
d_call: .
clone_size: few

cdr3_nt: TGCAGTGCGAGGGGGGTTAACTATGGCTACACCTTC
cdr3_aa: CSARGVNYGYTF
v_call: TRBV20-1
j_call: TRBJ1-2
d_call: .
clone_size: .

cdr3_nt: .
cdr3_aa: CSVLWTSRQETQYF
v_call: TRBV29-1
j_call: TRBJ2-5
d_call: .
clone_size: .

cdr3_nt: TGTGCCAGCAAGGGATACGAGCAGTACTTC
cdr3_aa: CASKGYEQYF
v_call: TRBV2
j_call: TRBJ2-7
d_call: .
clone_size: .

cdr3_nt: TGTGCCAGCAAAGCAGGAAAAGAGACCCAGTACTTC
cdr3_aa: CASKAGKETQYF
v_call: TRBV2
j_call: TRBJ2-5
d_call: .
clone_size: .

cdr3_nt: TGTGCCAGCAGCTGGGACAGATACAATGAGCAGTTCTTC
cdr3_aa: CASSWDRYNEQFF
v_call: TRBV7-6
j_call: TRBJ2-1
d_call: TRBD1
clone_size: .

cdr3_nt: TGCAGCGTTGGTTTCACGTCTAGCGGGGGCGATGAGCAGTTCTTC
cdr3_aa: CSVGFTSSGGDEQFF
v_call: TRBV29-1
j_call: TRBJ2-1
d_call: TRBD2
clone_size: few

cdr3_nt: TGTGCCAGCAGTTCTACGGACAGGGGGCTCATGAACACTGAAGCTTTCTTT
cdr3_aa: CASSSTDRGLMNTEAFF
v_call: TRBV27
j_call: TRBJ1-1
d_call: TRBD1
clone_size: once

cdr3_nt: TGTGCCATCTCTGATGGGGCTAGCGCCACAGATACGCAGTATTTT
cdr3_aa: CAISDGASATDTQYF
v_call: TRBV10-3
j_call: TRBJ2-3
d_call: .
clone_size: .

cdr3_nt: TGCAGTGATAAGGGGGATTTCAACGAGCAGTACTTC
cdr3_aa: CSDKGDFNEQYF
v_call: TRBV20-1
j_call: TRBJ2-7
d_call: .
clone_size: few

cdr3_nt: TGTGCCAGCTCACCCCCGACTAGCGGTACCTTCTCCTACAATGAGCAGTTCTTC
cdr3_aa: CASSPPTSGTFSYNEQFF
v_call: TRBV18
j_call: TRBJ2-1
d_call: TRBD2
clone_size: .

cdr3_nt: TGTGCCAGCAGCTTTAACAGGCTTGACACTGAAGCTTTCTTT
cdr3_aa: CASSFNRLDTEAFF
v_call: TRBV5-5
j_call: TRBJ1-1
d_call: .
clone_size: .

cdr3_nt: TGCAGCGTTTGTGGAGGGGCGCAAGAGACCCAGTACTTC
cdr3_aa: CSVCGGAQETQYF
v_call: TRBV29-1
j_call: TRBJ2-5
d_call: .
clone_size: .

cdr3_nt: TGTGCCAGCACCACCGGGGAAGGAAGTAACTATGGCTACACCTTC
cdr3_aa: CASTTGEGSNYGYTF
v_call: TRBV12-3/TRBV12-4
j_call: TRBJ1-2
d_call: .
clone_size: .

cdr3_nt: TGCAGCGTTCCTCGGTTTGGAGACACTGAAGCTTTCTTT
cdr3_aa: CSVPRFGDTEAFF
v_call: TRBV29-1
j_call: TRBJ1-1
d_call: .
clone_size: .

cdr3_nt: TGCAGTGCCACAGTAGGGGTCGCTAAAGAGACCCAGTACTTC
cdr3_aa: CSATVGVAKETQYF
v_call: TRBV20-1
j_call: TRBJ2-5
d_call: .
clone_size: .

cdr3_nt: TGTGCCAGCAGTTACTCGAGCGAGCAGTACTTC
cdr3_aa: CASSYSSEQYF
v_call: TRBV6-6
j_call: TRBJ2-7
d_call: .
clone_size: many

cdr3_nt: TGTGCCACCCTAGGAGAGCGGGTAGGGGGCTACACCTTC
cdr3_aa: CATLGERVGGYTF
v_call: TRBV6-5
j_call: TRBJ1-2
d_call: .
clone_size: .

cdr3_nt: TGTGCCAGCAGCTTGGAATTTGGGAGGTTTGAGAACACTGAAGCTTTCTTT
cdr3_aa: CASSLEFGRFENTEAFF
v_call: TRBV5-6
j_call: TRBJ1-1
d_call: .
clone_size: .

cdr3_nt: TGTGCCAGCAGCTCTTCACCCGGTACTTACTACGAGCAGTACTTC
cdr3_aa: CASSSSPGTYYEQYF
v_call: TRBV5-6
j_call: TRBJ2-7
d_call: .
clone_size: .

cdr3_nt: TGTGCCACCAGTGAGGCCGGGCGAGACAAGTTCTTC
cdr3_aa: CATSEAGRDKFF
v_call: TRBV24-1
j_call: TRBJ2-1
d_call: .
clone_size: .

cdr3_nt: TGTGCCAGCAGTTACGTGGCAGCAACTAATGAAAAACTGTTTTTT
cdr3_aa: CASSYVAATNEKLFF
v_call: TRBV6-5
j_call: TRBJ1-4
d_call: .
clone_size: .

cdr3_nt: TGCAGTGCTACGTCAGGGGCCGATACGCAGTATTTT
cdr3_aa: CSATSGADTQYF
v_call: TRBV20-1
j_call: TRBJ2-3
d_call: .
clone_size: .

cdr3_nt: TGTGCCAGCAGACGCGGGATATTTCCCGGGGAGCTGTTTTTT
cdr3_aa: CASRRGIFPGELFF
v_call: TRBV28
j_call: TRBJ2-2
d_call: .
clone_size: few

cdr3_nt: TGTTCCAGCAGCCTCGACTCCGATGAGCAGTTCTTC
cdr3_aa: CSSSLDSDEQFF
v_call: TRBV7-9
j_call: TRBJ2-1
d_call: .
clone_size: .

cdr3_nt: TGCAGCGTCTCCGGCCTCTATGGCTACACCTTC
cdr3_aa: CSVSGLYGYTF
v_call: TRBV29-1
j_call: TRBJ1-2
d_call: .
clone_size: .

cdr3_nt: TGTGCCAGCTCGCGTTCAGGGGAAGTCGGAAACATTCAGTACTTC
cdr3_aa: CASSRSGEVGNIQYF
v_call: TRBV18
j_call: TRBJ2-4
d_call: .
clone_size: .

cdr3_nt: TGTGCCAGCAAGGAGGGACAGCTCCTCTATGGCTACACCTTC
cdr3_aa: CASKEGQLLYGYTF
v_call: TRBV28
j_call: TRBJ1-2
d_call: TRBD1
clone_size: few

cdr3_nt: TGCAGTGCTAGTCCCTTGCTAGGGGGCTCCTACAATGAGCAGTTCTTC
cdr3_aa: CSASPLLGGSYNEQFF
v_call: TRBV20-1
j_call: TRBJ2-1
d_call: .
clone_size: few

cdr3_nt: TGTGCCAGCAGGGCATCGGGGGCCAGCTCTGGGGCCAACGTCCTGACTTTC
cdr3_aa: CASRASGASSGANVLTF
v_call: TRBV7-2
j_call: TRBJ2-6
d_call: .
clone_size: .

cdr3_nt: TGTGCCAGCTTAACGGAGCGGGAGGGCCCTGAGCAGTTCTTC
cdr3_aa: CASLTEREGPEQFF
v_call: TRBV6-2/TRBV6-3
j_call: TRBJ2-1
d_call: TRBD2
clone_size: .

cdr3_nt: TGTGCCATCAACGTCAGGTCAGGTCCTCAGTACTTC
cdr3_aa: CAINVRSGPQYF
v_call: TRBV28
j_call: TRBJ2-5
d_call: .
clone_size: .

cdr3_nt: TGTGCCAGCAGTATCCAGAATCACAATGAGCAGTTCTTC
cdr3_aa: CASSIQNHNEQFF
v_call: TRBV6-1
j_call: TRBJ2-1
d_call: .
clone_size: .

cdr3_nt: TGTGCCAGCAGTGGACTAGCGGGAGCGTCTGAGCAGTTCTTC
cdr3_aa: CASSGLAGASEQFF
v_call: TRBV6-6
j_call: TRBJ2-1
d_call: TRBD2
clone_size: .

cdr3_nt: TGTGCCAGCACCCGCGAGGCCAAAAACATTCAGTACTTC
cdr3_aa: CASTREAKNIQYF
v_call: TRBV12-3/TRBV12-4
j_call: TRBJ2-4
d_call: .
clone_size: few

cdr3_nt: TGTGCCTGGAGCGGTGGGCAGGGGAACACTGAAGCTTTCTTT
cdr3_aa: CAWSGGQGNTEAFF
v_call: TRBV30
j_call: TRBJ1-1
d_call: .
clone_size: few

cdr3_nt: TGTGCCAGCAGCACTAGCGGCACTAGCACAGATACGCAGTATTTT
cdr3_aa: CASSTSGTSTDTQYF
v_call: TRBV7-2
j_call: TRBJ2-3
d_call: TRBD2
clone_size: .

cdr3_nt: TGTGCCAGCAGCTCTCAAGGACGTCAGCCCCAGCATTTT
cdr3_aa: CASSSQGRQPQHF
v_call: TRBV7-2
j_call: TRBJ1-5
d_call: .
clone_size: .

cdr3_nt: TGTGCCAGCAGCCCGTACAGCGGGACCCTCAATGAGCAGTTCTTC
cdr3_aa: CASSPYSGTLNEQFF
v_call: TRBV12-3/TRBV12-4
j_call: TRBJ2-1
d_call: TRBD2
clone_size: .

cdr3_nt: TGTGCCAGCAGCCCAGCGGGGTACACAGATACGCAGTATTTT
cdr3_aa: CASSPAGYTDTQYF
v_call: TRBV7-2
j_call: TRBJ2-3
d_call: TRBD2
clone_size: .

cdr3_nt: TGTGCCAGCACCACGACCACCGGGACTAAGGATGGCGAGCAGTACTTC
cdr3_aa: CASTTTTGTKDGEQYF
v_call: TRBV6-5
j_call: TRBJ2-7
d_call: TRBD2
clone_size: few

cdr3_nt: TGTGCCAGCAGGGGGGAAGGTTTCTACGAGCAGTACTTC
cdr3_aa: CASRGEGFYEQYF
v_call: TRBV12-3/TRBV12-4
j_call: TRBJ2-7
d_call: .
clone_size: .

cdr3_nt: TGTGCCTGGAGTCTAGGACAGGTCGCCTACGAGCAGTACTTC
cdr3_aa: CAWSLGQVAYEQYF
v_call: TRBV30
j_call: TRBJ2-7
d_call: TRBD1
clone_size: few

cdr3_nt: TGCAGTGCTACCCCTTACCCCATGGGGGGAGAGACAGATACGCAGTATTTT
cdr3_aa: CSATPYPMGGETDTQYF
v_call: TRBV20-1
j_call: TRBJ2-3
d_call: .
clone_size: .